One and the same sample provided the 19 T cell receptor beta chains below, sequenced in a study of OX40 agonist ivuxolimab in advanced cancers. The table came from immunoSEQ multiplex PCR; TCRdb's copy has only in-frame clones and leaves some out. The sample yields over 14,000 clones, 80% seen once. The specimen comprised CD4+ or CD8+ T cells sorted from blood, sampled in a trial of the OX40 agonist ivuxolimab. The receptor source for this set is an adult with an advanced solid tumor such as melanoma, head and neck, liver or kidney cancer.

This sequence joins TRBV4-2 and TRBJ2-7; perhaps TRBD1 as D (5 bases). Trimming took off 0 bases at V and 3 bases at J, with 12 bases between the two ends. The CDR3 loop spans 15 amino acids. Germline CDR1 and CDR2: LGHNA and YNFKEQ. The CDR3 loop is CASSQDREAFYEQYF. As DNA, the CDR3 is TGTGCCAGCAGCCAAGACAGGGAAGCCTTCTACGAGCAGTACTTC.

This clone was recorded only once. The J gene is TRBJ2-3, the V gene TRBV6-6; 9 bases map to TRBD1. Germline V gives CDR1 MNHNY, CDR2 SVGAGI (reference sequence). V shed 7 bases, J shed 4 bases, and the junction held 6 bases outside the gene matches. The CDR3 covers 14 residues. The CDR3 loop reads CASIPGTGSDTQYF. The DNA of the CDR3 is TGTGCCAGCATCCCCGGGACAGGGTCAGATACGCAGTATTTT.

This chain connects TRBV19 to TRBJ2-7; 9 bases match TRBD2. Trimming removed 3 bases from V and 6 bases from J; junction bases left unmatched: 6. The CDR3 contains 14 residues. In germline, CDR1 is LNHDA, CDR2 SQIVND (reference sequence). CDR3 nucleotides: TGTGCCAGTAGTATTACCAGCGGGGGGAGCGAGCAGTACTTC. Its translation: CASSITSGGSEQYF.

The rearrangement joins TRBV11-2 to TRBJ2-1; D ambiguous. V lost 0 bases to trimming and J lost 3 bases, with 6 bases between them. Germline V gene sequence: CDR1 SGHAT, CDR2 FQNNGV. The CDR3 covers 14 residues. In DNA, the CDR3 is TGTGCCAGCAGCTTAGACCCGGACTACAATGAGCAGTTCTTC. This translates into CASSLDPDYNEQFF.

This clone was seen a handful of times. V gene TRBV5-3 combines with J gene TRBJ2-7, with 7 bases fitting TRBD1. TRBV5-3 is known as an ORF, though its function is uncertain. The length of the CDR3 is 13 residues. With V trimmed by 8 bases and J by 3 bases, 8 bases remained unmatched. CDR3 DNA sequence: TGTGCCAGCAGGCCCGACAGGGACTACGAGCAGTACTTC. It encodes CASRPDRDYEQYF.

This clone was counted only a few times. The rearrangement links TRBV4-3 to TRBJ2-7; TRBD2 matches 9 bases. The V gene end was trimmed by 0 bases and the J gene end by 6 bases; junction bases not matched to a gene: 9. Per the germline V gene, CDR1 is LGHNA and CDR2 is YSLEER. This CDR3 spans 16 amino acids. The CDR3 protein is CASSQDPGAGGAEQYF. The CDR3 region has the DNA TGCGCCAGCAGCCAAGACCCGGGGGCGGGAGGGGCCGAGCAGTACTTC.

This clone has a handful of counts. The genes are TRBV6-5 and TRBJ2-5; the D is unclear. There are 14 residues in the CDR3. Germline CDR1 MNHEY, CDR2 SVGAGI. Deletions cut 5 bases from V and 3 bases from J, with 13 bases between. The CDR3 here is CASSHDIGEETQYF. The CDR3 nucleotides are TGTGCCAGCAGTCACGACATAGGCGAAGAGACCCAGTACTTC.

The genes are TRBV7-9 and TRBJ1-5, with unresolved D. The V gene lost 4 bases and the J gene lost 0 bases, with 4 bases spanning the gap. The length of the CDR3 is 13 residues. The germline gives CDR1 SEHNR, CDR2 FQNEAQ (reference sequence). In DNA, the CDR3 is TGTGCCAGCAGCTCTGGTAGCAATCAGCCCCAGCATTTT. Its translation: CASSSGSNQPQHF.

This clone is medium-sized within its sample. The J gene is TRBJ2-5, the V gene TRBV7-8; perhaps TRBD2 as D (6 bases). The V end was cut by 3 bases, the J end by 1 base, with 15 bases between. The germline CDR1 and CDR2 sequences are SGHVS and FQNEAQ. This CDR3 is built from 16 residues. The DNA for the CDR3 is TGTGCCAGCAGCTTTACGGCCCCTAGCGTCCAAGAGACCCAGTACTTC. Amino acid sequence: CASSFTAPSVQETQYF.

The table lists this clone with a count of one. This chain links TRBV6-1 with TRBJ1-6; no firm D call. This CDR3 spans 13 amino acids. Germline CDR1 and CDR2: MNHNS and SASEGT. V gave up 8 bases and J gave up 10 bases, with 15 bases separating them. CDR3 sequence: CASVGYSGSPLHF. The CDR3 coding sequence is TGTGCCAGCGTAGGGTACTCCGGGTCACCCCTCCACTTT.

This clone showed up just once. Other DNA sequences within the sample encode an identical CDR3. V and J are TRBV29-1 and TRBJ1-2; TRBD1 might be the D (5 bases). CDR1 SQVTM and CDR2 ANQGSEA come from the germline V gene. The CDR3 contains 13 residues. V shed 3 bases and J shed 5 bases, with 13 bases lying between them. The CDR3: CSVEGDGWYGYTF. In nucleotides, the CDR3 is TGCAGCGTTGAGGGGGACGGTTGGTATGGCTACACCTTC.

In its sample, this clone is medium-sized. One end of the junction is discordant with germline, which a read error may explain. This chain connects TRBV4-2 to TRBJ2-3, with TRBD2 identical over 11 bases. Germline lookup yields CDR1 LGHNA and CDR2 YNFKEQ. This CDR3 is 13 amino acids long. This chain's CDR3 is CASSQGLAGGLRF. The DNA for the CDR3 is TGTGCCAGCAGCCAAGGGCTAGCGGGAGGCCTTCGATTT.

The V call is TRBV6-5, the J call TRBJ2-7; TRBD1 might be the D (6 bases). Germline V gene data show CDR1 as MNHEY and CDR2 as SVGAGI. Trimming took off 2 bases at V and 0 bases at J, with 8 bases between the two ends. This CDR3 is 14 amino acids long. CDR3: CASSYQGFSYEQYF. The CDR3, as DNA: TGTGCCAGCAGTTACCAGGGGTTCTCCTACGAGCAGTACTTC.

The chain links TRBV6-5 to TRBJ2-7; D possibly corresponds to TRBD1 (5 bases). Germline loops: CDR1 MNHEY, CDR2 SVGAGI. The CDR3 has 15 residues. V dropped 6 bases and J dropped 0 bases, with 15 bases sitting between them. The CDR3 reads CASRTGAGSSYEQYF. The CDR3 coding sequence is TGTGCCAGCAGAACTGGGGCCGGAAGCTCCTACGAGCAGTACTTC.

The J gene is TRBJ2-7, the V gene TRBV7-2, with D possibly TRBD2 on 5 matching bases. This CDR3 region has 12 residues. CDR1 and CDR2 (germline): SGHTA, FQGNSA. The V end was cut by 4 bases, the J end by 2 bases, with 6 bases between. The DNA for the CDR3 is TGTGCCAGCAGCTGGGGAGCCTACGAGCAGTACTTC. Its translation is CASSWGAYEQYF.

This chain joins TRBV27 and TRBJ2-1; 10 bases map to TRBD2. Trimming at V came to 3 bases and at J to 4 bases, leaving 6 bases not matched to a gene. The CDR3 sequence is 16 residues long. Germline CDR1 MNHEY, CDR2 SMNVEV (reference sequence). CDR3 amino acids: CASSFSSGRKYNEQFF. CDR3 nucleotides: TGTGCCAGCAGTTTTAGTAGCGGGAGGAAGTACAATGAGCAGTTCTTC.

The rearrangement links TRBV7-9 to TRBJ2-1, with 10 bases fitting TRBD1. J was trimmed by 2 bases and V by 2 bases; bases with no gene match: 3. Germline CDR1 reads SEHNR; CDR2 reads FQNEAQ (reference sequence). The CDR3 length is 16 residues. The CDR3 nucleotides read TGTGCCAGCAGCTTAATTGGGACAGGGGCCTACAATGAGCAGTTCTTC. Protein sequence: CASSLIGTGAYNEQFF. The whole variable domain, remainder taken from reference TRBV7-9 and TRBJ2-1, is DTGVSQNPRHKITKRGQNVTFRCDPISEHNRLYWYRQTLGQGPEFLTYFQNEAQLEKSRLLSDRFSAERPKGSFSTLEIQRTEQGDSAMYLCASSLIGTGAYNEQFFGPGTRLTVL.

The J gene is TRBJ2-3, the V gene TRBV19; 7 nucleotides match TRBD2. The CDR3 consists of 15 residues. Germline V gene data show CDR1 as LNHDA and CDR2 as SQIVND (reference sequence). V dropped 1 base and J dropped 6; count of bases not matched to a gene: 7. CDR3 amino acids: CASSIAGRPSDTQYF. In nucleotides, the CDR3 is TGTGCCAGTAGTATAGCCGGGAGGCCATCTGATACGCAGTATTTT.

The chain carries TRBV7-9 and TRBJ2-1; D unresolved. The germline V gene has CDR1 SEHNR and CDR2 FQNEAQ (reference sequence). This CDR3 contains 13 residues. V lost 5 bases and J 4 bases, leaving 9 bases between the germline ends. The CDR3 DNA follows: TGTGCCAGCAGCCCTCCGGGTTACAATGAGCAGTTCTTC. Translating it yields CASSPPGYNEQFF.